These T cell receptor beta chains were read from a single sample in a study of cytomegalovirus exposure and HLA in healthy donors. Assay: immunoSEQ multiplex PCR; the TCRdb copy retains only in-frame clones and omits some. The sample carries about 160,000 clones, approximately 80% recorded once. Sequenced material: PBMCs. Receptor source: a man aged 50 or older in good health and CMV-seropositive. Each CDR3 is given with its conserved first and last residue. D genes are given only for firm matches. For some rows the clone size is stated as once, few or many, or as a class when expanded; others skip it.

cdr3_aa cdr3_nt j_call d_call clone_size v_call
CASSLPGGARRDGYTF TGTGCCAGCAGCTTGCCCGGGGGGGCCAGGCGAGATGGCTACACCTTC TRBJ1-2 - - TRBV5-8
CASSIGTGDGYTF TGTGCCAGTAGTATAGGGACGGGGGATGGCTACACCTTC TRBJ1-2 - - TRBV19
CASSLAGGPNTEAFF TGTGCCAGTAGTCTGGCAGGGGGCCCGAACACTGAAGCTTTCTTT TRBJ1-1 TRBD1 - TRBV19
CASSLSRTEEAFF TGTGCCAGCAGCTTATCGCGGACAGAAGAAGCTTTCTTT TRBJ1-1 - few TRBV7-9
CASSEGQGQETQYF TGTGCCAGCAGTGAAGGGCAGGGCCAAGAGACCCAGTACTTC TRBJ2-5 - once TRBV6-1
CASSAQGRGSSYNEQFF TGTGCCAGCAGCGCACAAGGGCGGGGGAGCTCCTACAATGAGCAGTTCTTC TRBJ2-1 TRBD2 - TRBV9
CASKKLTGRQETQYF TGTGCCAGCAAAAAATTGACAGGTCGACAAGAGACCCAGTACTTC TRBJ2-5 - - TRBV2
CASSWGTGSSYEQYF TGTGCCAGCAGCTGGGGGACAGGAAGCTCCTACGAGCAGTACTTC TRBJ2-7 TRBD1 - TRBV5-6
CASSLVQNQETQYF TGTGCCAGCAGCTTAGTTCAGAACCAAGAGACCCAGTACTTC TRBJ2-5 - - TRBV7-9
CASSQESGDEQYF TGTGCCAGCAGCCAAGAGTCGGGGGACGAGCAGTACTTC TRBJ2-7 - few TRBV4-2
CASRGQGLNYGYTF TGTGCCAGCAGGGGACAGGGGCTTAACTATGGCTACACCTTC TRBJ1-2 TRBD1 - TRBV27
CASSLGTDNSPLHF TGTGCTAGCAGCCTAGGGACAGATAATTCCCCCCTCCACTTT TRBJ1-6 TRBD1 - TRBV7-7